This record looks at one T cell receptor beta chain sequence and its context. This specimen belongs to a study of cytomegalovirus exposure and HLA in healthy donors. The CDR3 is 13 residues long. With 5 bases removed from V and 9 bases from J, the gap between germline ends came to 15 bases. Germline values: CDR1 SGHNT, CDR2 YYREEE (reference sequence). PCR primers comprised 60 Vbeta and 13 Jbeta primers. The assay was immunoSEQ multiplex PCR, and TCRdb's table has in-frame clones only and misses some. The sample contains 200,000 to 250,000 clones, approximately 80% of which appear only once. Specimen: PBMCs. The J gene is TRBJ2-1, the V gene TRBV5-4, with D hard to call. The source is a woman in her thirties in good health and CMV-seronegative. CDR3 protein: CASSSPNPSEQFF. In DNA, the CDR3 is TGTGCCAGCAGTTCACCCAACCCCAGTGAGCAGTTCTTC.